This is a list of T cell receptor beta chains from one sample in a study of read filtering for tumor transcriptome and immune sequencing. TCRdb redid the calling of the reads with MiXCR, one entry per CDR3 protein. The sample has 35,000 to 50,000 distinct CDR3 sequences, around 19% seen once. The sequenced sample was a population of CD138-negative cells sorted from bone marrow. The receptors originated from a donor at least 40 years old with multiple myeloma. CDR3s include the opening cysteine and the closing phenylalanine or tryptophan. The D gene is left open where the match is weak. Size is stated for part of the rows, as once, few or many counts, or as a class when the clone is expanded.

clone_size	d_call	v_call	j_call	cdr3_nt	cdr3_aa
many	NA	TRBV6-2/TRBV6-3	TRBJ1-1	TGTGCCAGCAGTTACTATAACAGAAACACTGAAGCTTTCTTT	CASSYYNRNTEAFF
few	TRBD1	TRBV30	TRBJ1-1	TGTGCCTGCAGACAGGGAGGCGCTGAAGCTTTCTTT	CACRQGGAEAFF
NA	NA	TRBV20-1	TRBJ2-5	TGCAGTGCTAGAGGCACAGCAGGGGAGACCCAGTACTTC	CSARGTAGETQYF
many	TRBD2	TRBV29-1	TRBJ2-1	TGCAGCGTTGGTACTAGCGCGACGTACAATGAGCAGTTCTTC	CSVGTSATYNEQFF
NA	NA	TRBV7-2	TRBJ2-3	TGTGCCAGCAGCTTATGGGGGTCCACAGATACGCAGTATTTT	CASSLWGSTDTQYF
few	TRBD2	TRBV20-1	TRBJ2-5	TGCAGTGCTCTTAGCGGGAGTACAGAGACCCAGTACTTC	CSALSGSTETQYF
medium-sized	NA	TRBV3-1	TRBJ2-1	TGTGCCAGCAGCCAAGATTGGAGCTACAATGAGCAGTTCTTC	CASSQDWSYNEQFF
NA	NA	TRBV19	TRBJ2-1	TGTGCCAGTAGTATTCTAGCGCCCTCCTACAATGAGCAGTTCTTC	CASSILAPSYNEQFF
once	TRBD2	TRBV29-1	TRBJ2-7	TGCAGCGCGGGACTAGCGGGAGGAATCTCCTACGAGCAGTACTTC	CSAGLAGGISYEQYF
many	NA	TRBV28	TRBJ1-1	TGTGCCAGCAGTTTACCTCAGGGAAATGAAGCTTTCTTT	CASSLPQGNEAFF
many	TRBD1	TRBV28	TRBJ2-1	TGTGCCAGCAGTCGACAGGGGACGACCTACAATGAGCAGTTCTTC	CASSRQGTTYNEQFF
many	NA	TRBV28	TRBJ1-5	TGTGCCAGCATTTCGACGGATTACTACAATCAGCCCCAGCATTTT	CASISTDYYNQPQHF
many	NA	TRBV24-1	TRBJ2-2	TGTGCCACCAGCCGGCAGAACACCGGGGAGCTGTTTTTT	CATSRQNTGELFF